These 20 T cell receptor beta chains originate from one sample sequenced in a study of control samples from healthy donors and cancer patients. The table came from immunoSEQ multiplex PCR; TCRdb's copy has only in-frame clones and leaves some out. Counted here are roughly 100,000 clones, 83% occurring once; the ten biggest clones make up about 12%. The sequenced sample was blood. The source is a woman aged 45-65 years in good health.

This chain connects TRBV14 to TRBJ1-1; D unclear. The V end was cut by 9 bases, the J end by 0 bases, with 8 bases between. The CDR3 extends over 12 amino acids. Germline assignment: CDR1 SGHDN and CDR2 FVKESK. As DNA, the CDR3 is TGTGCCAGTGGACGGGTGAACACTGAAGCTTTCTTT. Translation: CASGRVNTEAFF. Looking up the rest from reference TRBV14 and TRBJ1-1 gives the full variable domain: EAGVTQFPSHSVIEKGQTVTLRCDPISGHDNLYWYRRVMGKEIKFLLHFVKESKQDESGMPNNRFLAERTGGTYSTLKVQPAELEDSGVYFCASGRVNTEAFFGQGTRLTVV.

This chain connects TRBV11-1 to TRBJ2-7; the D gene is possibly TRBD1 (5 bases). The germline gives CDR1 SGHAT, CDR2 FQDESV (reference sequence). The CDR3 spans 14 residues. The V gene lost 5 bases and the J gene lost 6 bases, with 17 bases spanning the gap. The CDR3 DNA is TGTGCCAGCAGCCGGAACGCCAGGGTCCCCGAGCAGTACTTC. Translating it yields CASSRNARVPEQYF. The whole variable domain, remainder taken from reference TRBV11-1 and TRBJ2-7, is EAEVAQSPRYKITEKSQAVAFWCDPISGHATLYWYRQILGQGPELLVQFQDESVVDDSQLPKDRFSAERLKGVDSTLKIQPAELGDSAMYLCASSRNARVPEQYFGPGTRLTVT.

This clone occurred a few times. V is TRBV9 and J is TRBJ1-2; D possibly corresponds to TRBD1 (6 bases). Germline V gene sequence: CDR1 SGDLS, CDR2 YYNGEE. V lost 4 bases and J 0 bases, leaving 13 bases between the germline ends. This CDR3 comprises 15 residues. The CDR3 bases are TGTGCCAGCAGCCTGACAGGTTTAGCTAACTATGGCTACACCTTC. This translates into CASSLTGLANYGYTF. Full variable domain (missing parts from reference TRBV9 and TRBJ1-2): DSGVTQTPKHLITATGQRVTLRCSPRSGDLSVYWYQQSLDQGLQFLIQYYNGEERAKGNILERFSAQQFPDLHSELNLSSLELGDSALYFCASSLTGLANYGYTFGSGTRLTVV.

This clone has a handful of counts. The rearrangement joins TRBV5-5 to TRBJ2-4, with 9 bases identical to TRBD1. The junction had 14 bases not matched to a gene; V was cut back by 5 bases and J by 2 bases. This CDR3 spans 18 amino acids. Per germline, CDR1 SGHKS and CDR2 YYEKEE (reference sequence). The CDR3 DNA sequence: TGTGCCAGCAGTACCCTCAACAGGGACAGGGTAACCAAAAACATTCAGTACTTC. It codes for CASSTLNRDRVTKNIQYF.

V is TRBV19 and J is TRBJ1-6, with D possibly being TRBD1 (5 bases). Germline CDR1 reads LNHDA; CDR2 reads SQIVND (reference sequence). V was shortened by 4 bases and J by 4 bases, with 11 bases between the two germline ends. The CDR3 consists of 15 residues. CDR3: CASSTRGQYNSPLHF. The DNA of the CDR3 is TGTGCCAGTAGTACTCGGGGCCAGTATAATTCACCCCTCCACTTT.

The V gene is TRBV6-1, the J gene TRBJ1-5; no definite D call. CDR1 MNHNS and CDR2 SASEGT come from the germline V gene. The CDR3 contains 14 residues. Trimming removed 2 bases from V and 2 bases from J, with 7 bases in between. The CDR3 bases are TGTGCCAGCAGTGAATCCGGTCGCAATCAGCCCCAGCATTTT. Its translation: CASSESGRNQPQHF.

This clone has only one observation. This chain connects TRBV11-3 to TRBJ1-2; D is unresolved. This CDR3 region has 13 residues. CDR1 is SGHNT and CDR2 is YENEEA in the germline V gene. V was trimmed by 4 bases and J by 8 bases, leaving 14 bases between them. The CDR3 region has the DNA TGTGCCAGCAGCTCTCAGAGCGCGGGAGGCTACACCTTC. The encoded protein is CASSSQSAGGYTF.

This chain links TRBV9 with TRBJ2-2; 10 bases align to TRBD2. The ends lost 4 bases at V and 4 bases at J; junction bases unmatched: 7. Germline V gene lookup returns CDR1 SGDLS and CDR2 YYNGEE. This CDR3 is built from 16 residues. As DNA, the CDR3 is TGTGCCAGCAGCCCCCGGCTAGCGGGAGTCACCGGGGAGCTGTTTTTT. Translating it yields CASSPRLAGVTGELFF.

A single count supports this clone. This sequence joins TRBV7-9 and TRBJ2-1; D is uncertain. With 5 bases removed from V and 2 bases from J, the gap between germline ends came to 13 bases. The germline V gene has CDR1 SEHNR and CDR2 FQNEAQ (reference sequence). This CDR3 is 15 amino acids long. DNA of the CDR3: TGTGCCAGCAGCCCCCCGGCATGGACCTACAATGAGCAGTTCTTC. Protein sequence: CASSPPAWTYNEQFF.

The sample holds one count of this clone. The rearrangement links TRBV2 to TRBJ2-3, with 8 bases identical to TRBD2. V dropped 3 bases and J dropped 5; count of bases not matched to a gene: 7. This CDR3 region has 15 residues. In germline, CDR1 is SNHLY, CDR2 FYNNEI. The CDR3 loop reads CASSDPAGVRDTQYF. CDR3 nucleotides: TGTGCCAGCAGTGATCCAGCGGGAGTCAGAGATACGCAGTATTTT.

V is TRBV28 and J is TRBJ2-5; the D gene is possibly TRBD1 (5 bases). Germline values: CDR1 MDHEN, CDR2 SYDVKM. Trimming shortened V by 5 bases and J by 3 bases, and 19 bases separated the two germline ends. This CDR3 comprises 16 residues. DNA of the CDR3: TGTGCCAGCAGTCTGATATCTAGGACGGACAAAGAGACCCAGTACTTC. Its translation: CASSLISRTDKETQYF.

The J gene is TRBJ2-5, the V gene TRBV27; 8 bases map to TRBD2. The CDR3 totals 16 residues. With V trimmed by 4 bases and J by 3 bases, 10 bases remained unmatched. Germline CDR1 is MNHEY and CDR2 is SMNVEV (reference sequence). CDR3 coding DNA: TGTGCCAGCAGTTCATTGCTACTAGCGGAGAAAGAGACCCAGTACTTC. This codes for CASSSLLLAEKETQYF.

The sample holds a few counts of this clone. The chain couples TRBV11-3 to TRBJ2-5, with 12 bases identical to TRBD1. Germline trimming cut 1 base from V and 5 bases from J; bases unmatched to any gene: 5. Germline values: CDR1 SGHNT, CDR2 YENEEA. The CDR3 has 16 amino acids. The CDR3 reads CASSLVGTGGQETQYF. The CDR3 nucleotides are TGTGCCAGCAGCTTAGTTGGGACAGGGGGCCAGGAGACCCAGTACTTC. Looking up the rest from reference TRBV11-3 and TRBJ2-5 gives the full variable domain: EAGVVQSPRYKIIEKKQPVAFWCNPISGHNTLYWYLQNLGQGPELLIRYENEEAVDDSQLPKDRFSAERLKGVDSTLKIQPAELGDSAVYLCASSLVGTGGQETQYFGPGTRLLVL.

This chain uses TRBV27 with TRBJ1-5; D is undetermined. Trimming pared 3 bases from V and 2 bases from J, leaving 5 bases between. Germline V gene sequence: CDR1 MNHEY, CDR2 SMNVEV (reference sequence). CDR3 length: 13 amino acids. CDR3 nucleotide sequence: TGTGCCAGCAGTTTCGGGGGCAATCAGCCCCAGCATTTT. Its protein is CASSFGGNQPQHF.

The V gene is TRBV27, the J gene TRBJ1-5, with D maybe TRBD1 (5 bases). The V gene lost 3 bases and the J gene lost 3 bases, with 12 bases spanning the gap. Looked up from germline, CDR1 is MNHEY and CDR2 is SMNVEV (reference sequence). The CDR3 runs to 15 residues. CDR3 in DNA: TGTGCCAGCAGTTTCCAGGGCGTGACCAATCAGCCCCAGCATTTT. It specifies CASSFQGVTNQPQHF.

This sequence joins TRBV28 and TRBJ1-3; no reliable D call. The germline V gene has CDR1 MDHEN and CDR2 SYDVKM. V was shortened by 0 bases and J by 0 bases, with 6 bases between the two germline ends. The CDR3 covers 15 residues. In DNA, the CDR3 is TGTGCCAGCAGTTTATGGACAATCTCTGGAAACACCATATATTTT. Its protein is CASSLWTISGNTIYF.

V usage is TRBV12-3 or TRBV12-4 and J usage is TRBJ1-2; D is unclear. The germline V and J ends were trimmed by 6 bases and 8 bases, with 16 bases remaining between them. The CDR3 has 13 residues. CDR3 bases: TGTGCCAGCAGCGAGAGGGAAAGAACCGGCTACACCTTC. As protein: CASSERERTGYTF.

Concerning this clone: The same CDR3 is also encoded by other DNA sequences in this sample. CDR3 loop: CASRRRGLNYGYTF. In nucleotides, the CDR3 is TGTGCCAGCAGACGCAGGGGGCTCAACTATGGCTACACCTTC. This chain links TRBV6-5 with TRBJ1-2; 8 positions match TRBD1. The CDR3 totals 14 residues. Per germline, CDR1 MNHEY and CDR2 SVGAGI. Unmatched junction bases numbered 5, after V lost 6 bases and J lost 2 bases.

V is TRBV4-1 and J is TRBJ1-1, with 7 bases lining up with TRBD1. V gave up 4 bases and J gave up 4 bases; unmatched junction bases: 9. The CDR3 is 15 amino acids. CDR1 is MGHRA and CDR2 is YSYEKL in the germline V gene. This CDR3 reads CASSPGGSPSTEAFF. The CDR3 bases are TGCGCCAGCAGCCCAGGGGGGAGTCCTAGCACTGAAGCTTTCTTT.

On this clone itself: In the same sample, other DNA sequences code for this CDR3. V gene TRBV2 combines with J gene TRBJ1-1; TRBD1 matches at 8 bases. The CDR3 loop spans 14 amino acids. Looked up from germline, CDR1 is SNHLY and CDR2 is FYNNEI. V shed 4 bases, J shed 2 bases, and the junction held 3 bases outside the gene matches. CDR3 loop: CASSVDRVNTEAFF. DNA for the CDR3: TGTGCCAGCAGTGTGGACAGGGTAAACACTGAAGCTTTCTTT.